This T cell receptor beta chain was retrieved from a study of beta chain features in type 1 diabetes. The study's findings and limits: A moderate, significant TCRB CDR3 shortening appeared in type 1 diabetes across four CD4+ subsets. Reduced insertions and increased deletions marked VDJ junctions in type 1 diabetes patients. Any HLA-type effect on TCRB rearrangement remained unresolved here. Overrepresentation of cells with high TCR expression could result from cDNA sequencing.

The sequenced template was cDNA made from the entire isolated RNA. Method: immunoSEQ multiplex PCR; TCRdb's copy keeps in-frame clones and lacks some. The data contain 300,000 to 350,000 clones, 8% of them singletons. The CDR3 extends over 16 amino acids. Germline-derived CDR1 and CDR2 are SGHDT and YYEEEE. Germline trimming cut 2 bases from V and 4 bases from J; bases unmatched to any gene: 11. As for this clone: Its antigen is unidentified.

Sequenced material: central memory CD4+ T cells from blood. This clonotype originated in a woman aged 18-30 years in good health. The gene calls are TRBV5-6 and TRBJ1-2; 7 bases map to TRBD1. The CDR3 reads CASSFSPGQRSYGYTF. In nucleotides, the CDR3 is TGTGCCAGCAGCTTTTCACCGGGACAGAGAAGCTATGGCTACACCTTC.